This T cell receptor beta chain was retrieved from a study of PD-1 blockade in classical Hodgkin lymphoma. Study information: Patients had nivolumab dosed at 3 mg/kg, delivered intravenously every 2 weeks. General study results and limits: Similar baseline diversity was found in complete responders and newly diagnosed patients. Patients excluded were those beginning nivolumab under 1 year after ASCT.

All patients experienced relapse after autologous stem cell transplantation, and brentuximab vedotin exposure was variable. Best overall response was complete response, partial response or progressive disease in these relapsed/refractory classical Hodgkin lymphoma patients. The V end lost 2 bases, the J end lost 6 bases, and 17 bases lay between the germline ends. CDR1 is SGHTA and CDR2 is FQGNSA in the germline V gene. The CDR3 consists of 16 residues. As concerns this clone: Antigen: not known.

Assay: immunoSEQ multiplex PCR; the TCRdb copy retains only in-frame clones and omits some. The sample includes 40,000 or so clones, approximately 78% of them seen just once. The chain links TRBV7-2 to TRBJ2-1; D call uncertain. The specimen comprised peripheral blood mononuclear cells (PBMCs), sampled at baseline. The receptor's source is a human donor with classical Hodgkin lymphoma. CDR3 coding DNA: TGTGCCAGCAGCTTACAGTCTGTCAGTATAACCAATGAGCAGTTCTTC. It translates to CASSLQSVSITNEQFF. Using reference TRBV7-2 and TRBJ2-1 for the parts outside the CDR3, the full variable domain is GAGVSQSPSNKVTEKGKDVELRCDPISGHTALYWYRQSLGQGLEFLIYFQGNSAPDKSGLPSDRFSAERTGGSVSTLTIQRTQQEDSAVYLCASSLQSVSITNEQFFGPGTRLTVL.